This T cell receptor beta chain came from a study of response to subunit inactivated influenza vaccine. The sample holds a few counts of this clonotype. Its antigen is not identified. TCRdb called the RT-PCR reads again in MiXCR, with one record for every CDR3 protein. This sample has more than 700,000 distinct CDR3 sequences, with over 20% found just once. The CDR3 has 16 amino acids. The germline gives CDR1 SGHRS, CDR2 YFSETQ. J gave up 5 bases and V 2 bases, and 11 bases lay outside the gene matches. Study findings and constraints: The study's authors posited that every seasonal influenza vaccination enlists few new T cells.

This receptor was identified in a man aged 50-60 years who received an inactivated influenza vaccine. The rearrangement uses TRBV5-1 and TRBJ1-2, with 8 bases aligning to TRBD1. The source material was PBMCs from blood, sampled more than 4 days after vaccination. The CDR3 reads CASSFSAGQGVYGYTF. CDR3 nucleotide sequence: TGCGCCAGCAGCTTCTCGGCCGGACAGGGCGTATATGGCTACACCTTC. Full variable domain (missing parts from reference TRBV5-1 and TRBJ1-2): KAGVTQTPRYLIKTRGQQVTLSCSPISGHRSVSWYQQTPGQGLQFLFEYFSETQRNKGNFPGRFSGRQFSNSRSEMNVSTLELGDSALYLCASSFSAGQGVYGYTFGSGTRLTVV.